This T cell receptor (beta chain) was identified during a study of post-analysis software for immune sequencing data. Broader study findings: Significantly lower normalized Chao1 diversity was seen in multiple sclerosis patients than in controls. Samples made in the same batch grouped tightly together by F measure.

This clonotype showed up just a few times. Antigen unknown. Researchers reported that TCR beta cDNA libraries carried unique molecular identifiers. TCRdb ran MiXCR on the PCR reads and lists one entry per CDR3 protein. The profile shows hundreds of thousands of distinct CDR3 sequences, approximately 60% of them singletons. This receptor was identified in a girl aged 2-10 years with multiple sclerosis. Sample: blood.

The CDR3 DNA reads as TGCAGCGAAGAAGGTACGGGCTCCTACAATGAGCAGTTCTTC. Encoded protein: CSEEGTGSYNEQFF. The chain couples TRBV29-1 to TRBJ2-1; D remains unclear. V was cut by 7 bases and J by 0 bases, with 13 bases left in between. This CDR3 has 14 amino acids. The V gene's germline CDR1 is SQVTM and CDR2 ANQGSEA.